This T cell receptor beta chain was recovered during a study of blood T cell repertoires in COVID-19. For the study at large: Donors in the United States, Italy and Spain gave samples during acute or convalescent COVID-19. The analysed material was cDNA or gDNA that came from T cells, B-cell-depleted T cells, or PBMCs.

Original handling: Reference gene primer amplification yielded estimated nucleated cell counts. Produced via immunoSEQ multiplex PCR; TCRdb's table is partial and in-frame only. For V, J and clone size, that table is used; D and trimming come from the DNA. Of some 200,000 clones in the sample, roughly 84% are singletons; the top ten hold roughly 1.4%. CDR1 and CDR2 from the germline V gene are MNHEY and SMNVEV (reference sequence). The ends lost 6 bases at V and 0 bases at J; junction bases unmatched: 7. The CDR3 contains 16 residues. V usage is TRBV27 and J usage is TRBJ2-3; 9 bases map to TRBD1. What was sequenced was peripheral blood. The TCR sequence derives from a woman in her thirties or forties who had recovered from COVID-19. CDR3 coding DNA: TGTGCCAGCAGGGGGGACAGGGCCGCTAGCACAGATACGCAGTATTTT. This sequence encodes CASRGDRAASTDTQYF.